This TCR beta chain emerged from a study of T cells in Graves' hyperthyroidism and ophthalmopathy. From RNA transcripts, TCR beta CDR3 regions were amplified. Initially, a first-round RT-PCR of the TCR CDR3 employed the HTBI primer set. Each CDR3 protein gets one entry after TCRdb re-called the multiplex PCR reads with MiXCR. The sample records 640,000 or so distinct CDR3 sequences, roughly 15% being singletons. Germline V gene sequence: CDR1 SGHTA, CDR2 FQGNSA. There are 12 residues in the CDR3. V dropped 5 bases and J dropped 4 bases, with 8 bases sitting between them. Study-wide findings and caveats: In blood, most of the thyroid clonotypes expanded above 0.001 were also present.

This clonotype was counted at least ten times. The antigen is undetermined. The receptor was isolated from a woman aged 40 to 55 with Graves' ophthalmopathy. Input material: blood. The rearrangement links TRBV7-2 to TRBJ2-5, with no clear D. CDR3 DNA: TGTGCCAGCAGCGCACAGAGAGAGACCCAGTACTTC. Its translation: CASSAQRETQYF. The entire variable domain, with the rest obtained from reference TRBV7-2 and TRBJ2-5, is as follows: GAGVSQSPSNKVTEKGKDVELRCDPISGHTALYWYRQSLGQGLEFLIYFQGNSAPDKSGLPSDRFSAERTGGSVSTLTIQRTQQEDSAVYLCASSAQRETQYFGPGTRLLVL.